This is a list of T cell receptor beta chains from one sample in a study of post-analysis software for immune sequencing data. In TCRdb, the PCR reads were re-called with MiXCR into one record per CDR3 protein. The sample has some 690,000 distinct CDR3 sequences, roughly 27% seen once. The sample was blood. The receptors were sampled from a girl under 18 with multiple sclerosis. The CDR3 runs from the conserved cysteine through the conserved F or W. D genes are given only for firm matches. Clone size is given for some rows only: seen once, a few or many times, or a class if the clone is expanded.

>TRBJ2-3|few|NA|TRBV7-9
CASSSGGFADTQYF
TGTGCCAGCAGCTCAGGGGGGTTTGCAGATACGCAGTATTTT
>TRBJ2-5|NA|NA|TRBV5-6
CASSRTGNWETQYF
TGTGCCAGCAGCCGGACGGGAAATTGGGAGACCCAGTACTTC
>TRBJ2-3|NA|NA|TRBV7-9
CASSSPPSADTQYF
TGTGCCAGCAGCTCCCCACCGAGCGCAGATACGCAGTATTTT
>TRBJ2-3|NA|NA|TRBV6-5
CASSFTGTYDTQYF
TGTGCCAGCAGTTTCACTGGCACATACGATACGCAGTATTTT
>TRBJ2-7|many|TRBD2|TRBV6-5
CASTLAGGSSYEQYF
TGTGCCAGCACCTTAGCGGGAGGGAGCTCCTACGAGCAGTACTTC
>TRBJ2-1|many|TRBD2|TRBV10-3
CAISESGRTSDHEQFF
TGTGCCATCAGTGAGTCGGGCCGGACTAGCGACCATGAGCAGTTCTTC
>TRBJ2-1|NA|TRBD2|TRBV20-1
CSARGVAGRYNEQFF
TGCAGTGCTAGAGGTGTAGCGGGGCGCTACAATGAGCAGTTCTTC
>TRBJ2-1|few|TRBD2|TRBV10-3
CAITASGKDNEQFF
TGTGCCATCACGGCTAGCGGGAAAGACAATGAGCAGTTCTTC
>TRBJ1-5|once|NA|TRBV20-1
CSARALRDQPQHF
TGCAGTGCTAGAGCCTTAAGGGATCAGCCCCAGCATTTT
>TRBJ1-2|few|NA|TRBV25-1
CASLKWGGGYTF
TGTGCCAGCCTAAAATGGGGCGGGGGCTACACCTTC
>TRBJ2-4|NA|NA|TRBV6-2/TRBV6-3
CASSSLALAKNIQYF
TGTGCCAGCAGTTCGCTCGCCCTGGCCAAAAACATTCAGTACTTC
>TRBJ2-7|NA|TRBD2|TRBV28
CASSFPGRTSEQYF
TGTGCCAGCAGTTTCCCGGGGCGGACTAGCGAGCAGTACTTC
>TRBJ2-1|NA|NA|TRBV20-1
CSARDPRGGYGEQFF
TGCAGTGCTAGAGATCCCAGGGGGGGTTATGGTGAGCAGTTCTTC
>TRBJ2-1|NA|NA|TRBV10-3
CAISPHLVSYNEQFF
TGTGCCATCAGTCCTCATCTAGTATCCTACAATGAGCAGTTCTTC
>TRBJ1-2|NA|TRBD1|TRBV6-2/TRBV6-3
CASSYSEGAYDYTF
TGTGCCAGCAGTTACTCGGAGGGGGCTTATGACTACACCTTC
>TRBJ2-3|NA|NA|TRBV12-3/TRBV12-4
CVSSLGQGGPDTQYF
TGTGTCAGCAGTTTAGGGCAGGGAGGCCCAGATACGCAGTATTTT
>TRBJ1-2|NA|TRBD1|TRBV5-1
CASSSGQVGSYTF
TGCGCCAGCAGCTCGGGACAGGTTGGGAGCTACACCTTC
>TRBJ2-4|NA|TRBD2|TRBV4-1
CASRRLAVSNIQYF
TGCGCCAGCAGGAGACTAGCGGTCTCAAACATTCAGTACTTC
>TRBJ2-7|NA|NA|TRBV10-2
CASSELRGSEQYF
TGCGCCAGCAGTGAGCTCCGGGGCAGCGAGCAGTACTTC
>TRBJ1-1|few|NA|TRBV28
CASSPGVITEAFF
TGTGCCAGCAGTCCAGGGGTAATAACTGAAGCTTTCTTT
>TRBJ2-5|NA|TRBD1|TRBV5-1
CASSRTGDGETQYF
TGCGCCAGCAGCCGGACAGGGGATGGCGAGACCCAGTACTTC
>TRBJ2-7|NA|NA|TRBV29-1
CSVSRDISYEQYF
TGCAGCGTGAGCCGGGACATCTCCTACGAGCAGTACTTC
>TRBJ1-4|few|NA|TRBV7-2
CASSRVTNEKLFF
TGTGCCAGCAGCAGGGTGACTAATGAAAAACTGTTTTTT
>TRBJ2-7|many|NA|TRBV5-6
CASSRGRYEQYF
TGTGCCAGCAGTCGGGGGCGTTACGAGCAGTACTTC
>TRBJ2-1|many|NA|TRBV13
CASSLGAVSSYNEQFF
TGTGCCAGCAGCTTGGGGGCAGTAAGCTCCTACAATGAGCAGTTCTTC
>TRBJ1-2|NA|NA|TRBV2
CASSVRSNYGYTF
TGTGCCAGCAGTGTGCGGAGCAACTATGGCTACACCTTC
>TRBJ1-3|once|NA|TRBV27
CASSLRGAGNTIYF
TGTGCCAGCAGTTTAAGGGGGGCGGGAAACACCATATATTTT
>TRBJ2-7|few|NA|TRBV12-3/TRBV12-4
CASRKDMDSSYEQYF
TGTGCCAGCAGGAAAGACATGGACAGCTCCTACGAGCAGTACTTC
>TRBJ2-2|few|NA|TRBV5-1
CASSHRSEGTGELFF
TGCGCCAGCAGCCATCGGTCCGAGGGCACCGGGGAGCTGTTTTTT
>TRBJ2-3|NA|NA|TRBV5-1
CASTHLNSATGGPTDTQYF
TGCGCCAGCACCCACCTCAACTCGGCTACCGGGGGGCCCACAGATACGCAGTATTTT
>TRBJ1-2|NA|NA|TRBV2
CASTRETAYGYTF
TGTGCCAGCACGAGGGAGACAGCCTATGGCTACACCTTC
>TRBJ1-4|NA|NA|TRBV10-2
CASSAAGSRKLFF
TGCGCCAGCAGTGCAGCAGGCTCCCGAAAACTGTTTTTT
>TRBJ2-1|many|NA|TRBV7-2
CASLPVAVDFYEQFF
TGTGCCAGCCTGCCAGTCGCCGTAGATTTCTATGAGCAGTTCTTC
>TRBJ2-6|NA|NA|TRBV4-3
CASSLGKGAGANVLTF
TGCGCCAGCAGCCTCGGGAAGGGGGCTGGGGCCAACGTCCTGACTTTC
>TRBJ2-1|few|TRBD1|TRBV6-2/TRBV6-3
CASSYSPGTGIHNEQFF
TGTGCCAGCAGTTACTCTCCCGGGACAGGTATCCACAATGAGCAGTTCTTC
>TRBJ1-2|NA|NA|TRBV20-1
CSAGDQYGYTF
TGCAGTGCTGGGGATCAGTATGGCTACACCTTC
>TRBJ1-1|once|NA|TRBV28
CASRNRVGGTEAFF
TGTGCCAGCCGGAACAGGGTAGGAGGCACTGAAGCTTTCTTT
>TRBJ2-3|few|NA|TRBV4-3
CASSQEIGGSSTDTQYF
TGCGCCAGCAGCCAAGAAATAGGCGGGTCTAGCACAGATACGCAGTATTTT
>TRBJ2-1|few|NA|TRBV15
CATSRAIFYNEQFF
TGTGCCACCAGCAGAGCCATCTTCTACAATGAGCAGTTCTTC
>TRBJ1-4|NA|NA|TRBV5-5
CASSFLRDEKLFF
TGTGCCAGCAGCTTTTTAAGGGATGAAAAACTGTTTTTT
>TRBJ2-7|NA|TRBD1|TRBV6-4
CAIQYRDREGDEQYF
TGTGCCATCCAATATCGGGACAGGGAAGGGGACGAGCAGTACTTC
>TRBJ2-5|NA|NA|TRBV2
CASSDGQRRETQYF
TGTGCCAGCAGTGACGGGCAGCGTCGGGAGACCCAGTACTTC
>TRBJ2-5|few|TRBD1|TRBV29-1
CSVSGDRGGETQYF
TGCAGCGTTTCCGGGGACAGGGGAGGGGAGACCCAGTACTTC
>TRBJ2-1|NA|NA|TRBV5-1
CASSLVGVVSYNEQFF
TGCGCCAGCAGCCTGGTAGGGGTAGTCTCCTACAATGAGCAGTTCTTC
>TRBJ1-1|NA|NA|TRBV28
CASSSNVLNTEAFF
TGTGCCAGCAGTTCCAACGTATTGAACACTGAAGCTTTCTTT
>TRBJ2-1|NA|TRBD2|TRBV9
CASSPLAGVGYEQFF
TGTGCCAGCAGCCCCCTAGCGGGAGTGGGCTATGAGCAGTTCTTC
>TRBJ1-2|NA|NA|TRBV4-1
CASSHPKGPKGAVGYTF
TGCGCCAGCAGCCATCCTAAGGGTCCTAAAGGGGCTGTCGGCTACACCTTC
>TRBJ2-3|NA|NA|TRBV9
CASSVALSTDTQYF
TGTGCCAGCAGCGTCGCACTTAGCACAGATACGCAGTATTTT
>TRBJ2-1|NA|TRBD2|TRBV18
CASSPTSGTYYNERFF
TGTGCCAGCTCACCAACTAGCGGGACATATTACAATGAGCGGTTCTTC
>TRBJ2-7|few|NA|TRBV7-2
CASSLGPSTVSYEQYF
TGTGCCAGCAGCTTAGGGCCGTCTACCGTCTCCTACGAGCAGTACTTC
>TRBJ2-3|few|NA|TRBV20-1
CSAAKGIGLGDTQYF
TGCAGTGCGGCAAAGGGGATCGGTTTAGGGGATACGCAGTATTTT
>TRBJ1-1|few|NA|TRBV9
CASSAPGLEAFF
TGTGCCAGCAGCGCCCCGGGACTTGAAGCTTTCTTT